The rows below give T cell receptor beta chains drawn from one sample of a study of cytomegalovirus exposure and HLA in healthy donors. The repertoire was sequenced with immunoSEQ multiplex PCR; TCRdb's copy has only in-frame clones and lacks some. The profile covers around 170,000 clones, with over 75% appearing a single time and less than 4.5% taken by the ten largest. Sequences were obtained from PBMCs. The receptor set was obtained from a man between 50 and 59 years old in good health and CMV-seronegative. The CDR3 runs from the conserved cysteine through the conserved F or W. D genes are given only for firm matches. Clone size, where shown, is once, few, many, or a class for clones that have expanded.

16	NA	NA	TRBJ1-1	TRBV5-1	TGCGCCAGCAGCCGCGGCTTGGGGGGGCTGAACACTGAAGCTTTCTTT	CASSRGLGGLNTEAFF
14	NA	NA	TRBJ2-2	TRBV5-1	TGCGCCAGCAGCTCGACAGATTACACCGGGGAGCTGTTTTTT	CASSSTDYTGELFF
15	NA	few	TRBJ2-1	TRBV5-1	TGCGCCAGCAGCTCGGTTGGAGACAGTTACAATGAGCAGTTCTTC	CASSSVGDSYNEQFF
16	NA	NA	TRBJ2-3	TRBV7-2	TGTGCCAGCAGCCTAGCCCCGAGGGCAAGGGAAGATACGCAGTATTTT	CASSLAPRAREDTQYF
13	TRBD2	NA	TRBJ2-7	TRBV6-1	TGTGCCAGCAGGGGGGGACTAGCCCACGAGCAGTACTTC	CASRGGLAHEQYF
16	NA	NA	TRBJ2-3	TRBV11-2	TGTGCCAGCAGCCTAACAGGATTTTCTAGCGCAGATACGCAGTATTTT	CASSLTGFSSADTQYF
16	TRBD1	few	TRBJ1-2	TRBV27	TGTGCCAGCAGACACAGCCGGGACAGGTACTCTTATGGCTACACCTTC	CASRHSRDRYSYGYTF
15	TRBD2	NA	TRBJ2-3	TRBV7-2	TGTGCCAGCAGCCTAAGGCTAGCGGGGACAGATACGCAGTATTTT	CASSLRLAGTDTQYF
13	NA	NA	TRBJ1-1	TRBV6-5	TGTGCCAGCAGGATGACAGGGAACACTGAAGCTTTCTTT	CASRMTGNTEAFF
11	NA	NA	TRBJ1-1	TRBV20-1	TGCAGTGCTAAACTTTACACTGAAGCTTTCTTT	CSAKLYTEAFF
13	TRBD1	NA	TRBJ2-7	TRBV28	TGTGCCAGCAGTGTGGACAGGAGGTACGAGCAGTACTTC	CASSVDRRYEQYF
14	NA	NA	TRBJ1-4	TRBV6-1	TGTGCCAGCAGTGAAGCGGGCCCGGAGGGAAAACTGTTTTTT	CASSEAGPEGKLFF
12	NA	NA	TRBJ2-3	TRBV18	TGTGCCAGCTCCATGGGAGGAGATACGCAGTATTTT	CASSMGGDTQYF
14	NA	few	TRBJ1-1	TRBV11-1	TGTGCCAGCAGCTTAAGTATAGTGAACACTGAAGCTTTCTTT	CASSLSIVNTEAFF
12	NA	NA	TRBJ1-1	TRBV2	TGTGCCAGCACGGACAGCAACACTGAAGCTTTCTTT	CASTDSNTEAFF
15	TRBD2	NA	TRBJ2-1	TRBV5-6	TGTGCCAGCAGCTTGAGCGGGGGCCCGACCTATGAGCAGTTCTTC	CASSLSGGPTYEQFF
16	TRBD2	NA	TRBJ2-3	TRBV5-6	TGTGCCAGCAGCGCCTGGGGAGCGGGGTTCACAGATACGCAGTATTTT	CASSAWGAGFTDTQYF
15	TRBD1	NA	TRBJ2-7	TRBV6-6	TGTGCCAGCAGTTACTCACAGGGGACGCTTTACGAGCAGTACTTC	CASSYSQGTLYEQYF
13	NA	NA	TRBJ2-5	TRBV6-5	TGTGCCAGTTGGACGGGGAGTCAAGAGACCCAGTACTTC	CASWTGSQETQYF
16	TRBD2	NA	TRBJ2-1	TRBV4-1	TGCGCCAGCAGCCAAGATCAGCAGCGGGGGCGGAATGAGCAGTTCTTC	CASSQDQQRGRNEQFF
12	NA	NA	TRBJ1-1	TRBV29-1	TGCAGCGTCCTTCGGGGAGACACTGAAGCTTTCTTT	CSVLRGDTEAFF
16	TRBD2	NA	TRBJ2-1	TRBV4-1	TGCGCCAGCAGCCTACTAGCGGCGAGCTCCTACAATGAGCAGTTCTTC	CASSLLAASSYNEQFF
15	NA	NA	TRBJ2-5	TRBV5-1	TGCGCCAGCAGCTTGGCCCTGACTGGGCAAGAGACCCAGTACTTC	CASSLALTGQETQYF
16	TRBD1	NA	TRBJ1-2	TRBV6-5	TGTGCCAGCAGTTCCGGGACAGGGGGTACGACGGAAGGCTACACCTTC	CASSSGTGGTTEGYTF
17	NA	NA	TRBJ1-6	TRBV7-2	TGTGCCAGCAGCTTAGTCGCCCCGAGCTCCTATAATTCACCCCTCCACTTT	CASSLVAPSSYNSPLHF
14	NA	NA	TRBJ2-3	TRBV27	TGTGCCACCCGGAGGGGGGGCCTGCTAGATACGCAGTATTTT	CATRRGGLLDTQYF